This TCR beta chain was found in a study of shared clonotypes between healthy human individuals. Study-wide findings and caveats: The rarefaction results pointed to incomplete sorted-subset sequencing despite large depth.

The CDR3 loop spans 14 amino acids. From germline, CDR1 is SGHAT and CDR2 FQNNGV. The trim removed 5 bases at V and 3 bases at J, leaving 4 bases unmatched. Of note for this clone: Its specificity is not known.

Using immunoSEQ multiplex PCR, the repertoire was profiled, and TCRdb retains in-frame clones only, with some absent. The sample lists about 690,000 clones; about 90% were seen once. Caucasian adults residing in Nashville, Tennessee made up all the donors. Sequencing was performed on memory CD8+ T cells from PBMCs. Subset: CD45RO+ cells pooled with CCR7-negative TemRA cells. The genes are TRBV11-2 and TRBJ2-1, with 7 bases fitting TRBD1. The source is a man between 18 and 29 years old in good health. Some clones in this sample may be carry-over from other donors' samples. The CDR3 DNA sequence: TGTGCCAGCAGCGCTTGGACAGGCTACAATGAGCAGTTCTTC. This encodes CASSAWTGYNEQFF.